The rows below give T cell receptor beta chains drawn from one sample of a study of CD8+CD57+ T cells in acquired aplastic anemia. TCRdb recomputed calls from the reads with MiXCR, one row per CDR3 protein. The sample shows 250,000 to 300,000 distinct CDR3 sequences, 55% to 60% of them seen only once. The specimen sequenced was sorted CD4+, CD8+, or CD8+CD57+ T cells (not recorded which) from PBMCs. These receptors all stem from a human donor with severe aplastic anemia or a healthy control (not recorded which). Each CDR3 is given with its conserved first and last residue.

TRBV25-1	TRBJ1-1	CASSDLTRVGNTEAFF
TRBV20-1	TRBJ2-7	CSAYTGTATYEQYF
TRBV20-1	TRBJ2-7	CSATPGTLTYEQYF
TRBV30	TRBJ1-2	CAWMQGGNYGYTF
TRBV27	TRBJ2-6	CASSPLKGQGIGANVLTF
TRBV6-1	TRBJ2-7	CASTRSRYEQYF
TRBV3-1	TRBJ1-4	CASSQDQQGREKLFF
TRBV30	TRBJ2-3	CAWSVSLAGISTDTQYF
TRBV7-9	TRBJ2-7	CASSRQGWEQYF
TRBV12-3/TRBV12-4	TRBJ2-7	CASRAGTYEQYF
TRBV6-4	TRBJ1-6	CASSDRDNSPLHF
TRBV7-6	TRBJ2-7	CASSLEDRDYEQYF
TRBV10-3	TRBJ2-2	CAISETRTGELFF
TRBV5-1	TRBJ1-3	CASSQLGKASTGNTIYF
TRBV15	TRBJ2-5	CATKQIEQETQYF
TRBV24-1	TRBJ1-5	CATSRFRSNQPQHF
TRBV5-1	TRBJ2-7	CASSSTGDKTYEQYF
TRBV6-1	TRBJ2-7	CASSYGGDSYEQYF
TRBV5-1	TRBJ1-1	CASSLGDRGVWNTEAFF
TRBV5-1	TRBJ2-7	CASGTEPYEQYF
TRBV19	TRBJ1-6	CASKGGASYNSPLHF
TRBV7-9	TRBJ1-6	CAGSLSETGDSPLHF
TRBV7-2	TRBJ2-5	CASSSRQGGKTQYF
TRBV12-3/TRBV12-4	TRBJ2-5	CASSPRTGPRETQYF
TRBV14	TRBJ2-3	CASSQDYYTDTQYF
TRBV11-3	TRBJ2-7	CASSLLGRESEQYF
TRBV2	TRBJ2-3	CASRTGVTDTQYF
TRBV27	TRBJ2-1	CASSPDRGQFNEQFF
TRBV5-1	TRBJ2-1	CASSPGTGSYNEQFF
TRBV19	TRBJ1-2	CASRRADPSYGYTF
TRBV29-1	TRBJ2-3	CSVRTVTSTDTQYF
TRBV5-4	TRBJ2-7	CASSSTGTPYEQYF
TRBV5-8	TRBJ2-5	CASSLGTKETQYF
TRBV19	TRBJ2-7	CASSIGQGPSEQYF
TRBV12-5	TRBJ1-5	CASGTGTGGIQPQHF
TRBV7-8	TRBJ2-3	CASSLGGAGNEQYF
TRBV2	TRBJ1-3	CASRRGQGYGNTIYF
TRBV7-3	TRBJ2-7	CASSSGALGEQYF
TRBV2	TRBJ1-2	CASSLTGGYSGYTF
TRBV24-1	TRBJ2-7	CATSVTGGDEQYF
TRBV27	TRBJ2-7	CARLGQPLSYEQYF
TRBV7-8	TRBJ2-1	CASSPERVAYNEQFF
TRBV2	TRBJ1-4	CASRGQGLTGEKLFF
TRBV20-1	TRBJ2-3	CSANSGGDTQYF
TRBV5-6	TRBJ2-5	CASSLGQGHETQYF
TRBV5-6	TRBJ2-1	CASSLVAVDEQFF
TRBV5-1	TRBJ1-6	CASTRGTGGGNSPLHF
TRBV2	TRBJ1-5	CASSPAGTGNQPQHF
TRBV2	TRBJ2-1	CAGSPEAGLWSHDEQFF
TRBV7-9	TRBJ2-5	CASSLASGRAGETQYF
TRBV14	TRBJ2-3	CASSQDRAGTRDTQYF
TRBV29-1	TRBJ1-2	CSVDKAGVMNYGYTF
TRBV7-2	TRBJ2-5	CASSAQGF
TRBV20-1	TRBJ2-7	CSASRWDASYEQYF
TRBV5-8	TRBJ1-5	CASSLARNQPQHF
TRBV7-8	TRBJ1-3	CASSLGPSVGTIYF